This TCR beta chain emerged from a study of OX40 agonist ivuxolimab in advanced cancers. For the study at large: Dose-escalation patients were diagnosed with hepatocellular carcinoma, melanoma, renal cell cancer or head and neck cancer.

Libraries were prepared by immunoSEQ multiplex PCR; TCRdb keeps only in-frame clonotypes and omits some of them. The sample consists of around 100,000 clones, 89% of them appearing once. V lost 1 base and J lost 4, with 9 bases in between. The CDR3 loop spans 13 amino acids. Germline loops: CDR1 SGHRS, CDR2 YFSETQ. The chain has TRBV5-1 and TRBJ2-7, with D possibly TRBD1 on 5 matching bases. The sample here was CD4+ or CD8+ T cells sorted from blood, taken in a trial of the OX40 agonist ivuxolimab. The receptor was derived from an adult with an advanced solid tumor such as melanoma, head and neck, liver or kidney cancer. The CDR3 sequence is CASSLSGKYEQYF. The CDR3 region has the DNA TGCGCCAGCAGCTTGTCAGGGAAATACGAGCAGTACTTC.